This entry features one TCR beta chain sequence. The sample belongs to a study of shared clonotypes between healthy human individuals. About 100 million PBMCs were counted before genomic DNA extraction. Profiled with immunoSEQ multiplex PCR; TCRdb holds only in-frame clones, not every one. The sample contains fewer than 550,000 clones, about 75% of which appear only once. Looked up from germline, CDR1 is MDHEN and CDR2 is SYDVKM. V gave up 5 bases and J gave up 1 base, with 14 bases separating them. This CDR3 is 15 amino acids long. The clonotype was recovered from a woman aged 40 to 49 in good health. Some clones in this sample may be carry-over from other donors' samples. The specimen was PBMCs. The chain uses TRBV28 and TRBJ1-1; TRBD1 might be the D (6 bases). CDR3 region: CASSVTVGGNTEAFF. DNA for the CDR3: TGTGCCAGCAGTGTAACGGTAGGGGGGAACACTGAAGCTTTCTTT.